The rows below give T cell receptor beta chains drawn from one sample of a study of primary melanoma T cells and metastatic recurrence. Data came from immunoSEQ multiplex PCR; TCRdb stores just in-frame clones and leaves some out. The sample holds about 100 clones, about 94% seen once. The sequenced sample consisted of melanoma tumor tissue. These receptors all stem from a human donor with melanoma. Both conserved end residues are part of each CDR3. A D gene is named only where the DNA matches it firmly. The size of a clone is reported for some rows only, either as once, few or many, or as a class for expanded clones.

j_gene | abundance | v_gene | d_gene | CDR3nt | CDR3aa
TRBJ1-2 | . | TRBV16 | TRBD1 | TGTGCCAGCAGCCAAGACCGGGACAGACTCTATGGCTACACCTTC | CASSQDRDRLYGYTF
TRBJ1-2 | . | TRBV5-1 | . | TGCGCCAGCAGCCAAGATTTGCTTTGGGACTATGGCTACACCTTC | CASSQDLLWDYGYTF
TRBJ1-5 | . | TRBV6-8 | . | TGTGCCAGCAGTTACAGGCAGGGGCATCAGCCCCAGCATTTT | CASSYRQGHQPQHF
TRBJ2-5 | once | TRBV29-1 | . | TGCAGCGTTGAGGGGCAAGGGGCCGGAGAGACCCAGTACTTC | CSVEGQGAGETQYF
TRBJ1-1 | . | TRBV18 | . | TGTGCCAGCTCACCACCTGGGGGAGGCACTGAAGCTTTCTTT | CASSPPGGGTEAFF
TRBJ2-6 | . | TRBV6-8 | . | TGTGCCAGCAGGGATCCTGGGGCCAACGTCCTGACTTTC | CASRDPGANVLTF
TRBJ1-4 | . | TRBV5-1 | . | TGCGCCAGCAGCTTGGGTTTGACAGGACGAAATGAAAAACTGTTTTTT | CASSLGLTGRNEKLFF
TRBJ1-6 | . | TRBV19 | . | TGTGCCAGTAGTGTGGATGGCGCCCGATCAGGGGAGGAGTCGTACGGGGCTAATTCACCCCTCCACTTT | CASSVDGARSGEESYGANSPLHF
TRBJ2-7 | . | TRBV6-8 | . | TGTGCCAGCAGTTACTCGGCAGGGGCCTACGAGCAGTACTTC | CASSYSAGAYEQYF
TRBJ2-3 | . | TRBV11-3 | TRBD2 | TGTGCCAGCAGCTTGGGACTAGCGGCCACAGATACGCAGTATTTT | CASSLGLAATDTQYF
TRBJ1-1 | . | TRBV6-8 | TRBD1 | TGTGCCAGCAGCCTAGAGGGGACAGTTGAAGCTTTCTTT | CASSLEGTVEAFF
TRBJ2-2 | . | TRBV6-8 | TRBD2 | TGTGCCAGCAGTTATCTAGCGGGAGGGCCCACCGGGGAGCTGTTTTTT | CASSYLAGGPTGELFF
TRBJ2-2 | . | TRBV6-8 | TRBD1 | TGTGCCAGCAGTAGGGACAGGTTCGCGAACACCGGGGAGCTGTTTTTT | CASSRDRFANTGELFF
TRBJ1-4 | . | TRBV15 | . | TGTGCCACCAGCAGAGATCGAGGCTCCGGGGCTAATGAAAAACTGTTTTTT | CATSRDRGSGANEKLFF
TRBJ1-3 | . | TRBV11-3 | TRBD1 | TGTGCCAGCAGCTTAGGTACAGGGGTCCCTGGAAACACCATATATTTT | CASSLGTGVPGNTIYF